The 12 T cell receptor beta chains presented below share a single source sample, sequenced in a study of blood T cells in healthy people across ages. Sample-barcoded 5' priming and a J-beta primer mix drove a second PCR of 7 to 11 cycles. TCRdb reprocessed the 5' RACE reads via MiXCR and lists one record per CDR3 protein. The sample has around 1.5 million distinct CDR3 sequences, around 59% seen once. The material sequenced was blood. These receptors were collected from a man younger than 35 in good health.

The chain employs TRBV7-8 and TRBJ2-3, with 9 bases identical to TRBD1. The CDR3 length is 14 residues. The J segment lost 5 bases and the V segment lost 4 bases, leaving 4 bases of the junction unmatched. Germline CDR1 reads SGHVS; CDR2 reads FQNEAQ. The DNA for the CDR3 is TGTGCCAGCAGCTCGCGGACAGGGGTAGATACGCAGTATTTT. This translates into CASSSRTGVDTQYF.

This clonotype was observed a handful of times. This rearrangement joins TRBV2 to TRBJ2-1, with unresolved D. With 6 bases removed from V and 11 bases from J, the gap between germline ends came to 14 bases. The V gene's germline CDR1 is SNHLY and CDR2 FYNNEI. The CDR3 is 12 amino acids. CDR3 nucleotide sequence: TGTGCCAGCAGCGTGGACGTCTACCAGCAGTTCTTC. Residues: CASSVDVYQQFF. The whole variable domain, filled in from reference TRBV2 and TRBJ2-1, reads EPEVTQTPSHQVTQMGQEVILRCVPISNHLYFYWYRQILGQKVEFLVSFYNNEISEKSEIFDDQFSVERPDGSNFTLKIRSTKLEDSAMYFCASSVDVYQQFFGPGTRLTVL.

CDR3: CASSLAGGRGYTF. CDR3 DNA sequence: TGCGCCAGCAGCTTGGCCGGAGGACGTGGCTACACCTTC. This chain joins TRBV5-1 and TRBJ1-2; D gene ambiguous. The V end lost 0 bases, the J end lost 7 bases, and 10 bases lay between the germline ends. The CDR3 loop spans 13 amino acids. CDR1 is SGHRS and CDR2 is YFSETQ in the germline V gene. The whole variable domain, remainder taken from reference TRBV5-1 and TRBJ1-2, is KAGVTQTPRYLIKTRGQQVTLSCSPISGHRSVSWYQQTPGQGLQFLFEYFSETQRNKGNFPGRFSGRQFSNSRSEMNVSTLELGDSALYLCASSLAGGRGYTFGSGTRLTVV.

This chain joins TRBV6-1 and TRBJ1-5; 9 bases map to TRBD1. V was clipped by 8 bases and J by 7 bases; unmatched bases: 3. The CDR3 contains 12 residues. Germline loops: CDR1 MNHNS, CDR2 SASEGT. In DNA, the CDR3 is TGTGCCAGCGGGGACAGGGAGCAGCCCCAGCATTTT. It translates to CASGDREQPQHF.

The genes are TRBV13 and TRBJ1-1; D is possibly TRBD1 (5 bases). CDR3 length: 14 amino acids. V was trimmed by 8 bases and J by 1 base, leaving 14 bases between them. The germline CDR1 and CDR2 sequences are PRHDT and FYEKMQ (reference sequence). CDR3 sequence (DNA): TGTGCCAGCTTAGGGGACGAGGGGAACACTGAAGCTTTCTTT. Encoded protein: CASLGDEGNTEAFF.

The chain carries TRBV2 and TRBJ2-1; 12 nucleotides agree with TRBD1. Germline lookup yields CDR1 SNHLY and CDR2 FYNNEI. This CDR3 contains 14 residues. Germline trimming cut 6 bases from V and 9 bases from J; bases unmatched to any gene: 6. The CDR3 is CASRAGQGAGEQFF. The CDR3 nucleotides read TGTGCCAGCAGGGCGGGACAGGGGGCCGGTGAGCAGTTCTTC.

The V call is TRBV28, the J call TRBJ2-3; 8 nucleotides agree with TRBD2. Trimming at V came to 5 bases and at J to 2 bases, leaving 12 bases not matched to a gene. The CDR3 covers 17 residues. The germline CDR1 and CDR2 sequences are MDHEN and SYDVKM. This chain's CDR3 is CASSILIGAGVTDTQYF. The CDR3 bases are TGTGCCAGCAGTATATTAATAGGAGCGGGAGTCACAGATACGCAGTATTTT.

This clonotype was detected only once. The V and J genes are TRBV9 and TRBJ2-5; D not resolved. Matching the DNA end better, TRBJ2-7 makes the J call doubtful. Germline V lookup: CDR1 SGDLS, CDR2 YYNGEE. CDR3 size: 15 residues. CDR3 DNA: TGTGCCAGCAGCGTAGGATGGGCTAGCTCCTACGAGCAGTACTTC. It yields the protein CASSVGWASSYEQYF.

CDR3 coding DNA: TGTGCCAGCGGTTTTTTCGCGGATACGCAGTATTTT. As protein: CASGFFADTQYF. V is TRBV11-2 and J is TRBJ2-3; D is unclear. The CDR3 loop spans 12 amino acids. From germline, CDR1 is SGHAT and CDR2 FQNNGV. Trimming removed 8 bases from V and 6 bases from J, with 12 bases in between.

The chain combines TRBV4-3 with TRBJ1-2; TRBD1 aligns across 7 bases. V lost 1 base and J lost 4; bases outside the gene matches: 3. Per the germline V gene, CDR1 is LGHNA and CDR2 is YSLEER. CDR3 length equals 14 residues. This chain's CDR3 is CASSQGTGAYGYTF. The CDR3 DNA sequence: TGCGCCAGCAGCCAAGGCACAGGGGCCTATGGCTACACCTTC.

This clonotype was detected a few times. This chain connects TRBV6-5 to TRBJ2-7; possibly TRBD2 for D (5 bases). The CDR3 spans 16 residues. The germline V gene encodes CDR1 MNHEY and CDR2 SVGAGI. V was trimmed by 0 bases and J by 0 bases, leaving 12 bases between them. The CDR3 region is CASSYSGAPGSYEQYF. The CDR3 nucleotides read TGTGCCAGCAGTTACTCGGGAGCTCCTGGCTCCTACGAGCAGTACTTC.

The rearrangement links TRBV7-2 to TRBJ2-2; D call uncertain. V lost 7 bases to trimming and J lost 7 bases, with 7 bases between them. The germline gives CDR1 SGHTA, CDR2 FQGNSA. The CDR3 loop spans 11 amino acids. CDR3 nucleotide sequence: TGTGCCAGCACCTCGGGCGGGGAGCTGTTTTTT. Its translation: CASTSGGELFF.